This is a list of T cell receptor beta chains from one sample in a study of CD8 T cells in Susac syndrome. TCRdb fed the immunoSEQ multiplex PCR reads into MiXCR, producing one record per CDR3 protein. The sample shows roughly 130,000 distinct CDR3 sequences, 94% of them seen only once. The sample consisted of CD4+ T cells from PBMCs. The receptors derive from a human donor with multiple sclerosis. CDR3s include the opening cysteine and the closing phenylalanine or tryptophan. D genes are given only for firm matches. Size values are once, few and many counts, or a class for expanded clones, and some rows have none.

v_call: TRBV7-9; clone_size: -; d_call: -; j_call: TRBJ2-7; cdr3_nt: TGTGCCAGCAGCTTAGGCGGTGCTGTAAGCGAGCAGTACTTC; cdr3_aa: CASSLGGAVSEQYF
v_call: TRBV7-2; clone_size: -; d_call: -; j_call: TRBJ2-4; cdr3_nt: TGTGCCAGCAGCTCCCGGCCGGGGGCCAAAAACATTCAGTACTTC; cdr3_aa: CASSSRPGAKNIQYF
v_call: TRBV12-3/TRBV12-4; clone_size: -; d_call: -; j_call: TRBJ2-3; cdr3_nt: TGTGCCAGCAGCCTCAGGGGGGGGGCGAATACGCAGTATTTT; cdr3_aa: CASSLRGGANTQYF
v_call: TRBV3-1; clone_size: -; d_call: -; j_call: TRBJ2-5; cdr3_nt: TGTGCCAGCAGCCAAGATCCGGCACGCCAAGAGACCCAGTACTTC; cdr3_aa: CASSQDPARQETQYF
v_call: TRBV29-1; clone_size: -; d_call: -; j_call: TRBJ2-3; cdr3_nt: TGCAGCGTTTCCCCCAGCACAGATACGCAGTATTTT; cdr3_aa: CSVSPSTDTQYF
v_call: TRBV5-1; clone_size: -; d_call: -; j_call: TRBJ1-1; cdr3_nt: TGCGCCAGCAGCTCCCAGGGGATGAACACTGAAGCTTTCTTT; cdr3_aa: CASSSQGMNTEAFF
v_call: TRBV5-1; clone_size: once; d_call: TRBD1; j_call: TRBJ1-3; cdr3_nt: TGCGCCAGCAGCTTATATACCGGGACAGACTCTGGAAACACCATATATTTT; cdr3_aa: CASSLYTGTDSGNTIYF
v_call: TRBV20-1; clone_size: once; d_call: TRBD2; j_call: TRBJ2-3; cdr3_nt: TGCAGTGCTAGAGAGGCTAGCGGGGGCCTAATTCTCACAGATACGCAGTATTTT; cdr3_aa: CSAREASGGLILTDTQYF
v_call: TRBV4-1; clone_size: -; d_call: TRBD1; j_call: TRBJ2-2; cdr3_nt: TGCGCCAGCAAGGGGACAGACTACACCGGGGAGCTGTTTTTT; cdr3_aa: CASKGTDYTGELFF
v_call: TRBV7-9; clone_size: -; d_call: -; j_call: TRBJ2-7; cdr3_nt: TGTGCCAGCAGTTGGAAGGCAGGGGTTTGGTACGAGCAGTACTTC; cdr3_aa: CASSWKAGVWYEQYF
v_call: TRBV7-9; clone_size: -; d_call: -; j_call: TRBJ1-1; cdr3_nt: TGTGCCAGCGGCCGCGATCCTGAAGCTTTCTTT; cdr3_aa: CASGRDPEAFF
v_call: TRBV27; clone_size: -; d_call: -; j_call: TRBJ2-1; cdr3_nt: TGTGCCAGCAGTTGGCCACTCGGGGCGGGGATAAGGGATGAGCAGTTCTTC; cdr3_aa: CASSWPLGAGIRDEQFF
v_call: TRBV2; clone_size: -; d_call: -; j_call: TRBJ1-2; cdr3_nt: TGTGCCAGCAGTGTAAGAGGGGATGATGGCTACACCTTC; cdr3_aa: CASSVRGDDGYTF
v_call: TRBV6-5; clone_size: -; d_call: -; j_call: TRBJ1-2; cdr3_nt: TGTGCCAGCAGTTCCCCTTCAAGGCAGGACTATGGCTACACCTTC; cdr3_aa: CASSSPSRQDYGYTF
v_call: TRBV5-4; clone_size: -; d_call: -; j_call: TRBJ1-2; cdr3_nt: TGTGCCAGCAGCAGGGACGGAAACTATGGCTACACCTTC; cdr3_aa: CASSRDGNYGYTF
v_call: TRBV19; clone_size: -; d_call: -; j_call: TRBJ1-4; cdr3_nt: TGTGCCAGTAGTATCGGAGCCGGATCGAGGGAACTGTTTTTT; cdr3_aa: CASSIGAGSRELFF
v_call: TRBV29-1; clone_size: -; d_call: -; j_call: TRBJ1-5; cdr3_nt: TGCAGCGCGAGGATAGGGAGCAATCAGCCCCAGCATTTT; cdr3_aa: CSARIGSNQPQHF
v_call: TRBV2; clone_size: -; d_call: -; j_call: TRBJ2-5; cdr3_nt: TGTGCCAGCAGGGACCCGGGAGAGACCCAGTACTTC; cdr3_aa: CASRDPGETQYF
v_call: TRBV12-3/TRBV12-4; clone_size: -; d_call: -; j_call: TRBJ2-7; cdr3_nt: TGTGCCAGCGGAATCCTCACCTCCTACGAGCAGTACTTC; cdr3_aa: CASGILTSYEQYF
v_call: TRBV6-5; clone_size: -; d_call: TRBD1; j_call: TRBJ1-5; cdr3_nt: TGTGCCAGCAGTCCGGGACAGGATAATCAGCCCCAGCATTTT; cdr3_aa: CASSPGQDNQPQHF
v_call: TRBV28; clone_size: -; d_call: -; j_call: TRBJ2-3; cdr3_nt: TGTGCCAGCAGTTCATTGAAGACATCTAGCACAGATACGCAGTATTTT; cdr3_aa: CASSSLKTSSTDTQYF
v_call: TRBV12-3/TRBV12-4; clone_size: -; d_call: -; j_call: TRBJ1-2; cdr3_nt: TGTGCCAGCAGCACTGGGACGGGTTTGATTGGCTACACCTTC; cdr3_aa: CASSTGTGLIGYTF
v_call: TRBV29-1; clone_size: -; d_call: TRBD2; j_call: TRBJ2-2; cdr3_nt: TGCAGCGTTGGGACTAGCGGGAGGACCGGGGAGCTGTTTTTT; cdr3_aa: CSVGTSGRTGELFF
v_call: TRBV29-1; clone_size: -; d_call: -; j_call: TRBJ2-1; cdr3_nt: TGCAGCGTTGAATTTCTGAGCTCCTACAATGAGCAGTTCTTC; cdr3_aa: CSVEFLSSYNEQFF
v_call: TRBV6-1; clone_size: once; d_call: TRBD1; j_call: TRBJ2-7; cdr3_nt: TGTGCCAGTCGGGACAGGGTGAACGAGCAGTACTTC; cdr3_aa: CASRDRVNEQYF
v_call: TRBV7-2; clone_size: -; d_call: TRBD2; j_call: TRBJ2-1; cdr3_nt: TGTGCCAGCAGGTTAGCGGGGGGGAAAAGCAATGAGCAGTTCTTC; cdr3_aa: CASRLAGGKSNEQFF
v_call: TRBV6-1; clone_size: once; d_call: TRBD1; j_call: TRBJ2-7; cdr3_nt: TGTGCCAGCAGTCGCGGACAGGGGGACCTTTACGAGCAGTACTTC; cdr3_aa: CASSRGQGDLYEQYF
v_call: TRBV7-2; clone_size: once; d_call: -; j_call: TRBJ1-2; cdr3_nt: TGTGCCAGCAGCCCCCGGACAGTCGACTATGGCTACACCTTC; cdr3_aa: CASSPRTVDYGYTF
v_call: TRBV3-1; clone_size: few; d_call: -; j_call: TRBJ2-1; cdr3_nt: TGTGCCAGCAGCCAAGGCAGGTACAATGAGCAGTTCTTC; cdr3_aa: CASSQGRYNEQFF
v_call: TRBV18; clone_size: -; d_call: -; j_call: TRBJ1-1; cdr3_nt: TGTGCCAGCTCGAGTCCGGGGGCGGGGAGCACTGAAGCTTTCTTT; cdr3_aa: CASSSPGAGSTEAFF
v_call: TRBV6-2/TRBV6-3; clone_size: -; d_call: TRBD1; j_call: TRBJ1-1; cdr3_nt: TGTGCCAGCAGTTACTCCATAACAGGGGCCAACGGGGACACTGAAGCTTTCTTT; cdr3_aa: CASSYSITGANGDTEAFF
v_call: TRBV12-3/TRBV12-4; clone_size: -; d_call: -; j_call: TRBJ2-1; cdr3_nt: TGTGCCAGCAGTTTGTTACCTGGGTTTAATGAGCAGTTCTTC; cdr3_aa: CASSLLPGFNEQFF
v_call: TRBV6-5; clone_size: -; d_call: TRBD2; j_call: TRBJ2-2; cdr3_nt: TGTGCCAGCAGTTACAGGACTAGCGGGAGTGCCGGGGAGCTGTTTTTT; cdr3_aa: CASSYRTSGSAGELFF